A single sample gave rise to the 24 T cell receptor beta chains below, sequenced in a study of blood T cells in healthy people across ages. Combining a sample-barcoded 5' primer with a J-beta primer mix, a second PCR ran for 7 to 11 cycles. TCRdb used MiXCR to reprocess the 5' RACE reads, holding one entry per CDR3 protein. The sample has about 280,000 distinct CDR3 sequences, about 25% seen once. Sequencing was performed on blood. These receptors were obtained from a woman in her 70s in good health.

This clonotype was counted between two and nine times. V and J are TRBV12-3 or TRBV12-4 and TRBJ2-7; D is undetermined. The CDR3 is 15 residues long. The V end was cut by 0 bases, the J end by 3 bases, with 12 bases between. The CDR3 loop is CASSLAVRFYYEQYF. CDR3 coding DNA: TGTGCCAGCAGTTTAGCGGTCAGGTTCTACTACGAGCAGTACTTC.

V is TRBV20-1 and J is TRBJ2-7; no reliable D call. From germline, CDR1 is DFQATT and CDR2 SNEGSKA (reference sequence). V lost 5 bases and J 1 base, leaving 18 bases between the germline ends. CDR3 length: 15 amino acids. The CDR3 loop is CSAVAENKPSYEQYF. Here the CDR3 DNA reads TGCAGTGCTGTCGCTGAGAACAAGCCATCCTACGAGCAGTACTTC.

The chain employs TRBV7-3 and TRBJ1-2; 10 bases are shared with TRBD1. Germline assignment: CDR1 SGHTA and CDR2 FQGTGA. The junction had 10 bases not matched to a gene; V was cut back by 5 bases and J by 7 bases. The CDR3 is made up of 15 amino acids. This chain's CDR3 is CASSERGTGETGYTF. CDR3 DNA: TGTGCCAGCAGCGAAAGGGGGACAGGGGAAACTGGCTACACCTTC.

In regard to this clonotype: The junction shows a germline mismatch at one end, possibly a read error. The chain recombines TRBV29-1 with TRBJ2-3, with D possibly TRBD1 on 6 matching bases. The CDR3 contains 11 residues. Germline V gene data show CDR1 as SQVTM and CDR2 as ANQGSEA. CDR3 loop: CSVGQGRTVLF. The CDR3 DNA reads TGCAGCGTTGGGCAGGGACGGACAGTCCTTTTT.

V is TRBV29-1 and J is TRBJ2-5, with D maybe TRBD1 (6 bases). The V end was cut by 7 bases, the J end by 1 base, with 16 bases between. Looked up from germline, CDR1 is SQVTM and CDR2 is ANQGSEA. The CDR3 runs 14 residues. CDR3 in amino acids: CSGLRQAFQETQYF. CDR3 sequence (DNA): TGCAGCGGACTCAGACAGGCATTCCAAGAGACCCAGTACTTC.

This rearrangement joins TRBV5-1 to TRBJ1-2, with a possible D match to TRBD1 (6 bases). In germline, CDR1 is SGHRS, CDR2 YFSETQ. V lost 4 bases to trimming and J lost 4 bases, with 14 bases between them. The CDR3 is made up of 14 amino acids. This CDR3 is CASSNPTGTYGYTF. CDR3 sequence (DNA): TGCGCCAGCAGCAACCCCACAGGGACCTATGGCTACACCTTC.

The chain uses TRBV20-1 and TRBJ2-3; no definite D call. The CDR3 loop spans 12 amino acids. Germline V lookup: CDR1 DFQATT, CDR2 SNEGSKA (reference sequence). Trimming pared 6 bases from V and 8 bases from J, leaving 15 bases between. For the CDR3, the DNA is TGCAGTGCCCCCAAAGTCCCCGCTACGCAGTATTTT. Translating gives CSAPKVPATQYF.

This clonotype was recorded many times. The chain links TRBV24-1 to TRBJ2-3; TRBD1 matches at 9 bases. Trimming at V came to 7 bases and at J to 5 bases, leaving 12 bases not matched to a gene. This CDR3 has 16 amino acids. Germline V gene lookup returns CDR1 KGHDR and CDR2 SFDVKD. CDR3 sequence reads: CATRATDRGFGDTQYF. The CDR3 DNA follows: TGTGCCACCAGAGCCACGGACAGGGGATTTGGAGATACGCAGTATTTT.

J is TRBJ2-2 and V is TRBV6-6; TRBD1 matches 8 bases. CDR3 length: 13 amino acids. Germline V gene lookup returns CDR1 MNHNY and CDR2 SVGAGI (reference sequence). V lost 10 bases and J lost 6; bases outside the gene matches: 7. CDR3 DNA: TGTGCCAACCAACAGGGGGAGGCCGGGGAGCTGTTTTTT. Encoded protein: CANQQGEAGELFF.

V usage is TRBV7-8 and J usage is TRBJ1-5; D is unresolved. V lost 1 base and J 4 bases, leaving 8 bases between the germline ends. This CDR3 region has 14 residues. Looked up from germline, CDR1 is SGHVS and CDR2 is FQNEAQ. CDR3: CASSLEAVNQPQHF. CDR3 in DNA: TGTGCCAGCAGCTTAGAGGCAGTTAATCAGCCCCAGCATTTT.

The chain uses TRBV9 and TRBJ2-3; D call uncertain. V gave up 4 bases and J gave up 1 base, with 10 bases separating them. The CDR3 contains 14 residues. Germline loops: CDR1 SGDLS, CDR2 YYNGEE. The CDR3 sequence: CASSSLLGTDTQYF. The DNA of the CDR3 is TGTGCCAGCAGCTCACTACTTGGCACAGATACGCAGTATTTT.

There are a few counts of this clonotype. J is TRBJ1-2 and V is TRBV6-1; tentatively, D is TRBD1 (6 bases). V lost 5 bases and J 8 bases, leaving 18 bases between the germline ends. Germline-derived CDR1 and CDR2 are MNHNS and SASEGT. The CDR3 spans 14 residues. Written as DNA, the CDR3 is TGTGCCAGCAGTCGGGACATGGAGGGGTACGGCTACACCTTC. Protein product: CASSRDMEGYGYTF.

This clonotype turned up a few times. This chain links TRBV28 with TRBJ2-5; D not resolved. Germline loops: CDR1 MDHEN, CDR2 SYDVKM. The CDR3 totals 14 residues. Trimming stripped 6 bases from V and 4 bases from J, with 15 bases between. CDR3 DNA sequence: TGTGCCAGCAGACGGAAACAGATTGCAGAGACCCAGTACTTC. Encoded protein: CASRRKQIAETQYF. Looking up the rest from reference TRBV28 and TRBJ2-5 gives the full variable domain: DVKVTQSSRYLVKRTGEKVFLECVQDMDHENMFWYRQDPGLGLRLIYFSYDVKMKEKGDIPEGYSVSREKKERFSLILESASTNQTSMYLCASRRKQIAETQYFGPGTRLLVL.

V gene TRBV3-1 combines with J gene TRBJ2-3; D is undetermined. Trimming pared 0 bases from V and 4 bases from J, leaving 5 bases between. CDR1 LGHDT and CDR2 YNNKEL come from the germline V gene (reference sequence). CDR3 length: 13 amino acids. In DNA form, the CDR3 reads TGTGCCAGCAGCCAAGAGTTCGCAGATACGCAGTATTTT. Its protein product is CASSQEFADTQYF.

The chain combines TRBV15 with TRBJ2-7, with 7 nucleotides matching TRBD2. The CDR3 is made up of 14 amino acids. CDR1 is LNHNV, CDR2 YYDKDF, per germline (reference sequence). The ends lost 0 bases at V and 7 bases at J; junction bases unmatched: 6. The CDR3 protein is CATSRDLTGGEQYF. The CDR3 coding sequence is TGTGCCACCAGCAGAGATTTAACGGGAGGAGAGCAGTACTTC.

This clonotype was counted between two and nine times. The gene calls are TRBV6-2 or TRBV6-3 and TRBJ2-4; no firm D call. Trimming removed 10 bases from V and 0 bases from J, with 19 bases in between. The CDR3 loop spans 16 amino acids. Germline V gene sequence: CDR1 MNHEY, CDR2 SVGEGT. The CDR3: CATQEWGNLAKNIQYF. DNA for the CDR3: TGTGCCACGCAAGAATGGGGAAATCTAGCCAAAAACATTCAGTACTTC.

This clonotype was seen a handful of times. The V gene is TRBV28, the J gene TRBJ2-1; 9 nucleotides align to TRBD2. Trimming removed 6 bases from V and 13 bases from J; junction bases left unmatched: 7. The CDR3 runs to 12 residues. Germline V gives CDR1 MDHEN, CDR2 SYDVKM. CDR3 amino acids: CASRTTSGNQFF. CDR3 nucleotide sequence: TGTGCCAGCAGAACGACTAGCGGCAACCAGTTCTTC.

Written as DNA, the CDR3 is TGCGCCAGCAGCTTAGTTGACAGGGCAAGCGAGCAGTACTTC. Amino acids: CASSLVDRASEQYF. V and J are TRBV5-1 and TRBJ2-5; 7 bases map to TRBD1. The J call may be incorrect, as the DNA end agrees better with TRBJ2-7. The CDR3 length is 14 residues. Germline loops: CDR1 SGHRS, CDR2 YFSETQ.

In this sample, this clonotype turned up a few times. The chain is built from TRBV28 and TRBJ2-4; possibly TRBD1 for D (6 bases). Germline V lookup: CDR1 MDHEN, CDR2 SYDVKM. Trimming pared 6 bases from V and 7 bases from J, leaving 16 bases between. The CDR3 has 14 amino acids. DNA for the CDR3: TGTGCCAGCAGGCCGACAGGTATCCAGAACATTCAGTACTTC. It translates to CASRPTGIQNIQYF.

This clonotype was counted at least ten times. The chain's CDR3 is CASSLVSGANVLTF. The CDR3 region has the DNA TGCGCCAGCAGCTTGGTGTCCGGGGCCAACGTCCTGACTTTC. This rearrangement joins TRBV5-1 to TRBJ2-6; D not resolved. This CDR3 comprises 14 residues. The ends were cut back, 0 bases at V and 4 bases at J, with 5 bases in the middle. Per the germline V gene, CDR1 is SGHRS and CDR2 is YFSETQ.

Turning to this clonotype: Germline is not matched at one junction end, which may reflect a read error. The J gene is TRBJ1-4, the V gene TRBV25-1; D might be TRBD1 (5 bases). There are 12 residues in the CDR3. Germline-derived CDR1 and CDR2 are MGHDK and SYGVNS. The CDR3 region is CASRRGNEILFF. The CDR3 coding sequence is TGTGCCAGCAGGCGGGGGAATGAAATACTGTTTTTT.

This clonotype was detected many times. The chain combines TRBV28 with TRBJ2-3, with D possibly being TRBD1 (6 bases). Trimming removed 0 bases from V and 9 bases from J, with 19 bases in between. Germline loops: CDR1 MDHEN, CDR2 SYDVKM. The CDR3 spans 16 residues. CDR3 residues: CASSLWARGGFYTQYF. CDR3 DNA sequence: TGTGCCAGCAGTTTATGGGCCAGGGGTGGTTTTTACACGCAGTATTTT.

The V call is TRBV27, the J call TRBJ2-7; D is possibly TRBD1 or TRBD2 (6 bases each). The V gene lost 8 bases and the J gene lost 1 base, with 24 bases spanning the gap. CDR3 length: 17 residues. The V gene's germline CDR1 is MNHEY and CDR2 SMNVEV (reference sequence). CDR3 sequence: CASQRGGLSGFSYEQYF. CDR3 nucleotide sequence: TGTGCCAGCCAGAGAGGGGGGTTGTCAGGATTTTCCTACGAGCAGTACTTC.

V and J are TRBV4-3 and TRBJ2-2; unclear D gene. CDR1 and CDR2 (germline): LGHNA, YSLEER. This CDR3 is built from 16 residues. Trimming removed 0 bases at V and 5 bases at J, with 13 bases between. CDR3 protein: CASSQDPELRTGELFF. The CDR3 DNA reads as TGCGCCAGCAGCCAAGACCCGGAATTAAGGACCGGGGAGCTGTTTTTT.